These 17 T cell receptor beta chains were all obtained from the same sample, sequenced in a study of CD8 T cells in Susac syndrome. With random hexamers, roughly 0.5 to 1 ug RNA was reverse transcribed. Using its own MiXCR run on the immunoSEQ multiplex PCR reads, TCRdb lists one record per CDR3 protein. This table holds around 170,000 distinct CDR3 sequences, almost 96% found once. Sequencing used CD4+ T cells from PBMCs. All receptors come from a human donor with Susac syndrome.

The V call is TRBV20-1, the J call TRBJ2-1, with 10 positions matching TRBD2. The CDR3 sequence is 18 residues long. V gave up 1 base and J gave up 2 bases; unmatched junction bases: 11. CDR1 and CDR2 from the germline V gene are DFQATT and SNEGSKA (reference sequence). CDR3 nucleotide sequence: TGCAGTGCTAGAGTTTTGCCTGGACTAGCGGAAACCTACAATGAGCAGTTCTTC. Its protein product is CSARVLPGLAETYNEQFF.

The chain couples TRBV29-1 to TRBJ2-7, with D possibly TRBD1 on 6 matching bases. CDR1 SQVTM and CDR2 ANQGSEA come from the germline V gene. V lost 3 bases, J lost 0 bases, and 12 bases lay in between. The CDR3 covers 14 residues. CDR3 amino acids: CSVDSGAFSYEQYF. The CDR3 DNA reads TGCAGCGTTGACTCAGGGGCCTTCTCCTACGAGCAGTACTTC.

The chain employs TRBV2 and TRBJ1-1; D not resolved. The germline V and J ends were trimmed by 8 bases and 7 bases, with 14 bases remaining between them. The length of the CDR3 is 12 residues. Germline CDR1 and CDR2: SNHLY and FYNNEI. The DNA for the CDR3 is TGTGCCAGCCTAGGCCAAAGCTATGAAGCTTTCTTT. Protein: CASLGQSYEAFF.

The chain combines TRBV19 with TRBJ2-5; 14 positions agree with TRBD2. The ends lost 4 bases at V and 4 bases at J; junction bases unmatched: 2. The CDR3 is 15 amino acids. CDR1 LNHDA and CDR2 SQIVND come from the germline V gene (reference sequence). The DNA of the CDR3 is TGTGCCAGTAGTACCGGGACTAGCGGGGGAGAGACCCAGTACTTC. Its protein is CASSTGTSGGETQYF. The variable domain in full, completed from reference TRBV19 and TRBJ2-5, reads DGGITQSPKYLFRKEGQNVTLSCEQNLNHDAMYWYRQDPGQGLRLIYYSQIVNDFQKGDIAEGYSVSREKKESFPLTVTSAQKNPTAFYLCASSTGTSGGETQYFGPGTRLLVL.

The gene calls are TRBV2 and TRBJ1-1; no definite D call. Between the trimmed V and J ends, which lost 7 bases and 4 bases, there was a span of 13 bases. CDR1 and CDR2 from the germline V gene are SNHLY and FYNNEI. CDR3 length: 13 amino acids. CDR3 sequence reads: CASNWREGTEAFF. In DNA form, the CDR3 reads TGTGCCAGCAATTGGAGGGAAGGCACTGAAGCTTTCTTT.

The V call is TRBV20-1, the J call TRBJ2-3, with D perhaps matching TRBD2 (7 bases). The CDR3 runs to 14 residues. With 3 bases removed from V and 3 bases from J, the gap between germline ends came to 13 bases. Germline CDR1 reads DFQATT; CDR2 reads SNEGSKA (reference sequence). CDR3 sequence: CSARGGPRTDTQYF. CDR3 sequence (DNA): TGCAGTGCTAGGGGGGGGCCCCGTACAGATACGCAGTATTTT.

The count of this clonotype is one. The J gene is TRBJ1-2, the V gene TRBV12-3 or TRBV12-4; tentative D call: TRBD1 (5 bases). The length of the CDR3 is 13 residues. V was pared by 5 bases and J by 3 bases, with 10 bases between. The CDR3 nucleotides are TGTGCCAGCAGTGTTGGGGCTGACTATGGCTACACCTTC. It encodes CASSVGADYGYTF.

This chain connects TRBV30 to TRBJ1-5; the D gene is possibly TRBD1 (6 bases). Germline V gives CDR1 GTSNPN, CDR2 SVGIG (reference sequence). This CDR3 contains 15 residues. Deletions cut 0 bases from V and 1 base from J, with 10 bases between. The CDR3 protein is CAWSVLRGSNQPQHF. CDR3 coding DNA: TGTGCCTGGAGTGTACTCAGGGGCAGCAATCAGCCCCAGCATTTT.

The CDR3 DNA sequence: TGTGCCAGCAGCGTGAGACTAGTGCCCTACAATGAGCAGTTCTTC. It codes for CASSVRLVPYNEQFF. The gene calls are TRBV9 and TRBJ2-1; TRBD2 might be the D (6 bases). Germline values: CDR1 SGDLS, CDR2 YYNGEE. This CDR3 is 15 amino acids long. Trimming pared 2 bases from V and 2 bases from J, leaving 11 bases between.

This clonotype was observed a single time. V and J are TRBV2 and TRBJ2-2; a weak D match, TRBD2 (7 bases). CDR1 and CDR2 from the germline V gene are SNHLY and FYNNEI. V was cut by 6 bases and J by 0 bases, with 11 bases left in between. This CDR3 contains 15 residues. For the CDR3, the DNA is TGTGCCAGCAGCGGAGGGGGGGCGAACACCGGGGAGCTGTTTTTT. This sequence encodes CASSGGGANTGELFF.

The rearrangement joins TRBV20-1 to TRBJ2-3; tentatively, D is TRBD1 (5 bases). V was clipped by 6 bases and J by 6 bases, with 10 bases between them. CDR1 and CDR2 (germline): DFQATT, SNEGSKA (reference sequence). This CDR3 has 11 residues. This CDR3 is CSASPGDTQYF. CDR3 in DNA: TGCAGTGCGAGCCCAGGGGATACGCAGTATTTT.

This chain links TRBV4-1 with TRBJ1-2; D ambiguous. The CDR3 is 14 amino acids. In germline, CDR1 is MGHRA, CDR2 YSYEKL. V was cut by 3 bases and J by 7 bases, with 15 bases left in between. CDR3 nucleotides: TGCGCCAGCAGCCAGGAAACGGTGTCCGCTGGCTACACCTTC. Translated: CASSQETVSAGYTF.

This clonotype appeared once. This chain uses TRBV7-3 with TRBJ2-1; TRBD2 aligns across 9 bases. CDR3 length: 15 residues. Trimming took 4 bases from V and 6 from J; bases not matched to a gene: 7. In germline, CDR1 is SGHTA, CDR2 FQGTGA. CDR3 nucleotides: TGTGCCAGCAGCTCCGGGACTAGCTTTTCCAATGAGCAGTTCTTC. This codes for CASSSGTSFSNEQFF.

This chain connects TRBV25-1 to TRBJ2-7; 8 bases agree with TRBD1. Unmatched junction bases numbered 8, after V lost 4 bases and J lost 3 bases. The germline V gene encodes CDR1 MGHDK and CDR2 SYGVNS. The CDR3 has 15 residues. The CDR3 bases are TGTGCCAGCAGTGGAGCTAACAGGGGGGACTACGAGCAGTACTTC. It is translated as CASSGANRGDYEQYF.

The J gene is TRBJ2-7, the V gene TRBV6-2 or TRBV6-3; no clear D. CDR3 size: 15 residues. Germline V lookup: CDR1 MNHEY, CDR2 SVGEGT. Trimming pared 4 bases from V and 3 bases from J, leaving 16 bases between. In DNA form, the CDR3 reads TGTGCCAGCAGTTCCCCACCGTTGCCGTTCTACGAGCAGTACTTC. Amino acids: CASSSPPLPFYEQYF.

The chain has TRBV20-1 and TRBJ2-3; 13 bases match TRBD2. This CDR3 spans 14 amino acids. Germline V lookup: CDR1 DFQATT, CDR2 SNEGSKA (reference sequence). V dropped 6 bases and J dropped 5; count of bases not matched to a gene: 5. CDR3 loop: CSATGLAGEDTQYF. In nucleotides, the CDR3 is TGCAGTGCAACCGGACTAGCGGGGGAAGATACGCAGTATTTT.

In DNA form, the CDR3 reads TGTGCCTGGAGTTCACTAGCGACCTACAATGAGCAGTTCTTC. It codes for CAWSSLATYNEQFF. The chain carries TRBV30 and TRBJ2-1; TRBD2 aligns across 7 bases. This CDR3 is built from 14 residues. Trimming took 2 bases from V and 2 from J; bases not matched to a gene: 3. Germline V lookup: CDR1 GTSNPN, CDR2 SVGIG (reference sequence).